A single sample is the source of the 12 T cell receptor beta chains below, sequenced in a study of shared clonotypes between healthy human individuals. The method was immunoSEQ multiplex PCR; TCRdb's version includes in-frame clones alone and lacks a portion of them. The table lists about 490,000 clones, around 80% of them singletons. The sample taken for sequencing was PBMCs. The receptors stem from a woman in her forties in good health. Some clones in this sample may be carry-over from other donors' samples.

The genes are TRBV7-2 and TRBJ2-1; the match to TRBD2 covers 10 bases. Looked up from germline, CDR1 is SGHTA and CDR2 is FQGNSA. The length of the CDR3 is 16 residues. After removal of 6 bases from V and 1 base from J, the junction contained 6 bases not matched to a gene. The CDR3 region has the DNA TGTGCCAGCAGAAGTAAGACTAGCGGGTCCTACAATGAGCAGTTCTTC. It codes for CASRSKTSGSYNEQFF.

The DNA of the CDR3 is TGCGCCAGCAGCCAAGAGCTCGGGGGCTCTGGGGCCAACGTCCTGACTTTC. Protein product: CASSQELGGSGANVLTF. This rearrangement joins TRBV4-1 to TRBJ2-6, with a tentative D call TRBD2 (6 bases). The CDR3 has 17 amino acids. Trimming stripped 0 bases from V and 0 bases from J, with 9 bases between. CDR1 is MGHRA, CDR2 YSYEKL, per germline.

This chain's CDR3 is CASSYLLGTVIEQYF. In DNA form, the CDR3 reads TGTGCCAGCAGTTACCTGCTCGGGACAGTAATCGAGCAGTACTTC. The rearrangement links TRBV6-5 to TRBJ2-7, with 7 bases identical to TRBD1. V dropped 2 bases and J dropped 6; count of bases not matched to a gene: 10. Germline CDR1 is MNHEY and CDR2 is SVGAGI. The CDR3 extends over 15 amino acids.

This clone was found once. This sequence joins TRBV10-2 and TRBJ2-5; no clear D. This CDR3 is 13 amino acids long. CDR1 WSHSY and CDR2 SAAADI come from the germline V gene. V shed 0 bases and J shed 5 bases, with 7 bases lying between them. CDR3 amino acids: CASSESTWETQYF. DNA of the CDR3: TGCGCCAGCAGTGAGTCGACATGGGAGACCCAGTACTTC.

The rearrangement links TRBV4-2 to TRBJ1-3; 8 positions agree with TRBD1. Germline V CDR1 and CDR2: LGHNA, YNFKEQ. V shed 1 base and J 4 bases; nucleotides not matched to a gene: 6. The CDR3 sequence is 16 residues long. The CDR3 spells CASSQGKTGVGNTIYF. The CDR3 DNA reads TGTGCCAGCAGCCAAGGCAAGACAGGGGTAGGAAACACCATATATTTT.

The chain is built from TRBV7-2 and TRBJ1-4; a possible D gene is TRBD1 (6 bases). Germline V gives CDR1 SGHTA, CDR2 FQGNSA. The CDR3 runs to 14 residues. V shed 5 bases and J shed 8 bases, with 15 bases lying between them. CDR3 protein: CASSLGAGVEKLFF. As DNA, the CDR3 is TGTGCCAGCAGCCTGGGGGCAGGAGTAGAAAAACTGTTTTTT.

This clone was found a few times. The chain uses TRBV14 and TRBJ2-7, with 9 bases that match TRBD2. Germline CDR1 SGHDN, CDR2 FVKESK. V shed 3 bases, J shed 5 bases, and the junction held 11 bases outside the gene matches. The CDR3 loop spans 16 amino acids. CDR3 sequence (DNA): TGTGCCAGCAGCCAGGCTAGCGGGATGGTAGGAGACGAGCAGTACTTC. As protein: CASSQASGMVGDEQYF.

The CDR3 reads CASSQGSGVHTGELFF. The CDR3 coding sequence is TGCGCCAGCAGCCAAGGGTCGGGAGTTCACACCGGGGAGCTGTTTTTT. V is TRBV4-3 and J is TRBJ2-2, with a tentative D call TRBD2 (6 bases). This CDR3 has 16 residues. CDR1 LGHNA and CDR2 YSLEER come from the germline V gene. Trimming removed 1 base at V and 3 bases at J, with 12 bases between.

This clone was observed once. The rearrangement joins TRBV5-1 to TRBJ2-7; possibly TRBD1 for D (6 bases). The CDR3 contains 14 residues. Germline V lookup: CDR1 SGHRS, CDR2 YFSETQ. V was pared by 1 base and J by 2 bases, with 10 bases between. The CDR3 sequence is CASSLSGQTYEQYF. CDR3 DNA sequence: TGCGCCAGCAGCTTGAGCGGACAGACCTACGAGCAGTACTTC.

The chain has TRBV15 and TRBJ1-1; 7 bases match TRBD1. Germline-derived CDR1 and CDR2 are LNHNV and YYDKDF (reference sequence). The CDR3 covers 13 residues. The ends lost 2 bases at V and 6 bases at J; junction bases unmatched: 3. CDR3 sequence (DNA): TGTGCCACCAGCAGAAGGGGGCTCGCTGAAGCTTTCTTT. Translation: CATSRRGLAEAFF.

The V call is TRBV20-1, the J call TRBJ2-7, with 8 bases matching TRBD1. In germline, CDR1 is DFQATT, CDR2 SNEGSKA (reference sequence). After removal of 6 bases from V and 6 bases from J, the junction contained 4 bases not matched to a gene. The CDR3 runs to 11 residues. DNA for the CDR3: TGCAGTGCAAACAGGGGGTCCGAGCAGTACTTC. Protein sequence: CSANRGSEQYF.

DNA for the CDR3: TGTGCCAGCAGTCGGACAGGGGGCCCGTACGAGCAGTACTTC. This sequence encodes CASSRTGGPYEQYF. The J gene is TRBJ2-7, the V gene TRBV6-1; 11 positions agree with TRBD1. CDR1 and CDR2 from the germline V gene are MNHNS and SASEGT. The V segment lost 5 bases and the J segment 4 bases; nucleotides outside the gene matches: 4. There are 14 residues in the CDR3.